This T cell receptor (beta chain) was sequenced during a study of cytomegalovirus exposure and HLA in healthy donors. Study-wide results and limits: In vitro work confirmed that three CMV-associated chains recognize CMV antigens.

CDR1 is LNHNV, CDR2 YYDKDF, per germline (reference sequence). V shed 3 bases and J 2 bases; nucleotides not matched to a gene: 6. This CDR3 region has 15 residues. Worth noting for this clone: Its specificity is unknown.

TCRdb's table, derived via immunoSEQ multiplex PCR, lists solely in-frame clones and lacks some. This sample has some 130,000 clones, with around 87% found just once. The sequenced sample consisted of PBMCs. The rearrangement joins TRBV15 to TRBJ2-7; 8 positions match TRBD2. The receptor's source is a woman between 18 and 29 years old in good health and CMV-seropositive. CDR3 loop: CATSSGGSGAYEQYF. CDR3 nucleotide sequence: TGTGCCACCAGCAGCGGGGGTAGCGGGGCCTACGAGCAGTACTTC.